The 18 T cell receptor beta chains below all came from one sample that was sequenced in a study of blood T cells in healthy people across ages. The use of a sample-barcoded 5' primer and a J-beta primer mix characterized a second PCR of 7 to 11 cycles. TCRdb re-called the 5' RACE reads with MiXCR, one entry per CDR3 protein. This sample has roughly 570,000 distinct CDR3 sequences, with roughly 29% found just once. Input material: blood. These receptors all stem from a woman in her sixties or seventies in good health.

This chain connects TRBV7-2 to TRBJ2-1, with TRBD2 matching 13 bases. CDR1 and CDR2 from the germline V gene are SGHTA and FQGNSA. The CDR3 has 17 amino acids. After removal of 5 bases from V and 6 bases from J, the junction contained 10 bases not matched to a gene. The CDR3 coding sequence is TGTGCCAGCAGCCCAAATACTAGGACTAGCGGGGGCAATGAGCAGTTCTTC. Translating gives CASSPNTRTSGGNEQFF.

This clonotype was observed a handful of times. The CDR3 sequence: CASSPSGTANTEAFF. The DNA for the CDR3 is TGTGCCAGCAGCCCGTCCGGGACGGCGAACACTGAAGCTTTCTTT. The chain combines TRBV9 with TRBJ1-1, with a weak D call TRBD1 (5 bases). The CDR3 sequence is 15 residues long. In germline, CDR1 is SGDLS, CDR2 YYNGEE. V lost 4 bases and J lost 1, with 14 bases in between.

This clonotype was observed at least ten times. The chain uses TRBV11-2 and TRBJ2-4, with D unresolved. The CDR3 is 11 residues long. Trimming pared 4 bases from V and 7 bases from J, leaving 5 bases between. The V gene's germline CDR1 is SGHAT and CDR2 FQNNGV. The CDR3 DNA follows: TGTGCCAGCAGCTGCGCGAACATTCAGTACTTC. Protein product: CASSCANIQYF.

This clonotype was found a few times. The chain links TRBV29-1 to TRBJ2-2; 9 bases agree with TRBD1. This CDR3 has 13 residues. From germline, CDR1 is SQVTM and CDR2 ANQGSEA. With 6 bases clipped from V and 7 bases from J, the junction kept 6 bases outside the gene matches. The CDR3 sequence is CSVGQGTGGELFF. The CDR3 nucleotides are TGCAGCGTGGGACAGGGTACGGGCGGGGAGCTGTTTTTT.

The chain uses TRBV5-1 and TRBJ1-4, with TRBD1 matching 9 bases. The CDR3 has 14 residues. Germline trimming cut 4 bases from V and 8 bases from J; bases unmatched to any gene: 6. The V gene's germline CDR1 is SGHRS and CDR2 YFSETQ. The CDR3 DNA reads as TGCGCCAGCAGCGATACAGGGGGCGAAGAAAAACTGTTTTTT. It translates to CASSDTGGEEKLFF. Variable domain in full (rest from reference TRBV5-1 and TRBJ1-4): KAGVTQTPRYLIKTRGQQVTLSCSPISGHRSVSWYQQTPGQGLQFLFEYFSETQRNKGNFPGRFSGRQFSNSRSEMNVSTLELGDSALYLCASSDTGGEEKLFFGSGTQLSVL.

The chain recombines TRBV11-1 with TRBJ2-7; TRBD1 aligns across 10 bases. Germline V gene sequence: CDR1 SGHAT, CDR2 FQDESV (reference sequence). The CDR3 has 15 residues. Unmatched junction bases numbered 8, after V lost 5 bases and J lost 4 bases. CDR3 DNA: TGTGCCAGCAGCACTACCGGGACAGGGGAATACGAGCAGTACTTC. It encodes CASSTTGTGEYEQYF.

The chain is built from TRBV20-1 and TRBJ2-5; 9 bases line up with TRBD1. The DNA end favors TRBJ2-7, so the J call may be wrong. The CDR3 totals 16 residues. CDR1 and CDR2 (germline): DFQATT, SNEGSKA (reference sequence). The DNA of the CDR3 is TGCAGTGCTAGAGATTTCCCGGGACAGGGACGCTACGAGCAGTACTTC. The encoded protein is CSARDFPGQGRYEQYF.

The chain couples TRBV20-1 to TRBJ2-3; no definite D call. Germline V lookup: CDR1 DFQATT, CDR2 SNEGSKA (reference sequence). The V gene lost 3 bases and the J gene lost 8 bases, with 12 bases spanning the gap. This CDR3 spans 12 amino acids. In DNA, the CDR3 is TGCAGTGCTAGTGCGCTACGGGCTACGCAGTATTTT. Translated: CSASALRATQYF.

The J gene is TRBJ1-1, the V gene TRBV11-1; tentatively, D is TRBD1 (6 bases). The CDR3 sequence is 15 residues long. Trimming left V 5 bases short and J 2 bases short, with 15 bases between. Germline V gene sequence: CDR1 SGHAT, CDR2 FQDESV (reference sequence). The CDR3 region is CASSPSRGANTEAFF. The CDR3 bases are TGTGCCAGCAGCCCCTCAAGGGGGGCCAACACTGAAGCTTTCTTT.

The CDR3 spells CSARDAGTSSYEQYF. The CDR3 DNA is TGCAGTGCTAGAGATGCCGGGACCAGCTCCTACGAGCAGTACTTC. This chain connects TRBV20-1 to TRBJ2-5; D is possibly TRBD1 or TRBD2 (5 bases each). The end of the DNA is better explained by TRBJ2-7, so the J call may be wrong. The CDR3 is 15 amino acids. Germline-derived CDR1 and CDR2 are DFQATT and SNEGSKA (reference sequence).

This clonotype occurred a few times. V is TRBV29-1 and J is TRBJ1-2; D remains ambiguous. Trimming removed 7 bases at V and 2 bases at J, with 8 bases between. CDR3 length: 11 amino acids. Looked up from germline, CDR1 is SQVTM and CDR2 is ANQGSEA. The CDR3 DNA reads as TGCAGCGCGGAGGTGAACTATGGCTACACCTTC. This encodes CSAEVNYGYTF.

In its sample, this clonotype was seen a few times. The chain combines TRBV20-1 with TRBJ2-5; the D gene is possibly TRBD2 (5 bases). Per germline, CDR1 DFQATT and CDR2 SNEGSKA (reference sequence). Trimming removed 1 base at V and 1 base at J, with 13 bases between. This CDR3 has 15 amino acids. The CDR3 protein is CSARAVSAAQETQYF. Here the CDR3 DNA reads TGCAGTGCTAGAGCGGTTAGCGCCGCCCAAGAGACCCAGTACTTC.

The chain combines TRBV20-1 with TRBJ1-1; D remains ambiguous. The CDR3 length is 12 residues. The V gene lost 0 bases and the J gene lost 6 bases, with 8 bases spanning the gap. Per the germline V gene, CDR1 is DFQATT and CDR2 is SNEGSKA (reference sequence). CDR3 in amino acids: CSARDARAEAFF. CDR3 DNA sequence: TGCAGTGCTAGAGATGCGAGAGCTGAAGCTTTCTTT.

As regards this clonotype: The junction departs from germline at one end; a sequencing error may be responsible. The V and J genes are TRBV15 and TRBJ1-1, with 7 bases lining up with TRBD1. The germline CDR1 and CDR2 sequences are LNHNV and YYDKDF (reference sequence). This CDR3 spans 15 amino acids. CDR3 sequence (DNA): TGTGCCACCAGCAGAGAAAAGGGGGCCAACACTGGAGCTTTCTTT. It encodes CATSREKGANTGAFF.

This clonotype has a handful of counts. The chain carries TRBV20-1 and TRBJ1-2; no clear D gene. CDR3 length: 13 residues. V was trimmed by 0 bases and J by 2 bases, leaving 7 bases between them. Germline CDR1 is DFQATT and CDR2 is SNEGSKA (reference sequence). The CDR3 nucleotides are TGCAGTGCTAGAGATCACCTCAACTATGGCTACACCTTC. Protein product: CSARDHLNYGYTF.

The chain uses TRBV20-1 and TRBJ2-4, with D tentatively TRBD2 (6 bases). This CDR3 contains 13 residues. V lost 1 base, J lost 5 bases, and 9 bases lay in between. From germline, CDR1 is DFQATT and CDR2 SNEGSKA (reference sequence). CDR3 sequence reads: CSARGDWQNIQYF. In nucleotides, the CDR3 is TGCAGTGCTAGAGGGGACTGGCAAAACATTCAGTACTTC.

This clonotype was picked up a small number of times. The rearrangement uses TRBV6-2 or TRBV6-3 and TRBJ2-5; TRBD2 agrees at 11 bases. CDR3 length: 16 residues. With V trimmed by 9 bases and J by 9 bases, 18 bases remained unmatched. Germline CDR1 is MNHEY and CDR2 is SVGEGT. CDR3 DNA sequence: TGTGCCAGTACGATAGCCGGGACTAGCGGACGTGGGGCCCAGTACTTC. Its translation: CASTIAGTSGRGAQYF.

This rearrangement joins TRBV5-1 to TRBJ2-2; unclear D gene. The V gene's germline CDR1 is SGHRS and CDR2 YFSETQ. Trimming removed 4 bases from V and 4 bases from J, with 8 bases in between. The CDR3 totals 13 residues. For the CDR3, the DNA is TGCGCCAGCAGCGTGGCCGTCACCGGGGAGCTGTTTTTT. Protein product: CASSVAVTGELFF.